The sequence of this T cell receptor beta chain was determined in a study of shared clonotypes between healthy human individuals. TCRdb's table, derived via immunoSEQ multiplex PCR, lists solely in-frame clones and lacks some. The repertoire holds some 2.4 million clones, with 93% as singletons. The sequencing input was naive CD4+ T cells from PBMCs. Regarding subset: CD45RA+ positively selected. The clonotype was recovered from a man between 18 and 35 years old in good health. Some clones in this sample may be carry-over from other donors' samples.

In nucleotides, the CDR3 is TGTGCCAGCACCCCAAGTCCCGGGACGGTTAGCAATCAGCCCCAGCATTTT. Protein sequence: CASTPSPGTVSNQPQHF. The chain recombines TRBV28 with TRBJ1-5, with a weak D call TRBD1 (5 bases). Per the germline V gene, CDR1 is MDHEN and CDR2 is SYDVKM. The CDR3 covers 17 residues. Deletions cut 7 bases from V and 0 bases from J, with 19 bases between.